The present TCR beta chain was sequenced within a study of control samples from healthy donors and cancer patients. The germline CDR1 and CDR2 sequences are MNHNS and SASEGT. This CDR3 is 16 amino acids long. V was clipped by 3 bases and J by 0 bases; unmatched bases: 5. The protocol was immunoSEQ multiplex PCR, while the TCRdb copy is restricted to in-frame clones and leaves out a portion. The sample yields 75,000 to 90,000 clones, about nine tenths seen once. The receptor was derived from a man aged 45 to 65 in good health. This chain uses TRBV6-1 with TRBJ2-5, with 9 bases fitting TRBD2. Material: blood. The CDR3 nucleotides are TGTGCCAGCAGTGATTACCAGCGGGAGGACCAAGAGACCCAGTACTTC. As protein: CASSDYQREDQETQYF.